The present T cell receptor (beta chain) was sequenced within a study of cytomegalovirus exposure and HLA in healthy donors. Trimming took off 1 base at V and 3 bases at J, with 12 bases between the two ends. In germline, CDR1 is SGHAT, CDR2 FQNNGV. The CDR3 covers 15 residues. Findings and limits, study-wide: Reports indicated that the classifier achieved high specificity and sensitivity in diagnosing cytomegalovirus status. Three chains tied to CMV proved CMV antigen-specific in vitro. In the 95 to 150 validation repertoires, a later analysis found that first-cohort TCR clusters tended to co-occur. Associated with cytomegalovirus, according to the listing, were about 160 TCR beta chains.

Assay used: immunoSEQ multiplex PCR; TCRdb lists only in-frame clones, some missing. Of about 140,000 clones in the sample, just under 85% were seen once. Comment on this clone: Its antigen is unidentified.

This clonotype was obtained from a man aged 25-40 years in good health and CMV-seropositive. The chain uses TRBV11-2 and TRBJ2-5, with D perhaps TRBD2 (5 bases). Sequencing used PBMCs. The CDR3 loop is CASSLGSAKEETQYF. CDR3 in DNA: TGTGCCAGCAGCTTAGGTAGCGCAAAAGAAGAGACCCAGTACTTC.